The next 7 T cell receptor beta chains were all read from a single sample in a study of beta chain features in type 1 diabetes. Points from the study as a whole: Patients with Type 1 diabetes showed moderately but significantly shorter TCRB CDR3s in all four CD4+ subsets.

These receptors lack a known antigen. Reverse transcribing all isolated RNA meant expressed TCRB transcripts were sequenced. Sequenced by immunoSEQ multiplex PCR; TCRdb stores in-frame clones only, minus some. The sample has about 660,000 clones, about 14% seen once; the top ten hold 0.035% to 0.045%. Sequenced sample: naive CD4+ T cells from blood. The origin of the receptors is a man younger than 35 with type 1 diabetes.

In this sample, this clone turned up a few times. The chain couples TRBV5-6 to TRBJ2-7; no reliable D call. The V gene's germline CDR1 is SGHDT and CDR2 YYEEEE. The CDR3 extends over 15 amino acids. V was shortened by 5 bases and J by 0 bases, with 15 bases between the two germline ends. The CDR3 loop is CASRIRVPHSYEQYF. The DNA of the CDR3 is TGTGCCAGCAGAATTCGTGTACCCCACTCCTACGAGCAGTACTTC.

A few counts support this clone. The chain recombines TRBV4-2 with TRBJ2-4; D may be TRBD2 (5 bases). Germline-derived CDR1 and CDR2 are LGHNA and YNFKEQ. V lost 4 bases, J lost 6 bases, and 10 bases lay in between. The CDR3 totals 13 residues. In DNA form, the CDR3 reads TGTGCCAGCAGCCCGCCTGAGGGAAACATTCAGTACTTC. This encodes CASSPPEGNIQYF.

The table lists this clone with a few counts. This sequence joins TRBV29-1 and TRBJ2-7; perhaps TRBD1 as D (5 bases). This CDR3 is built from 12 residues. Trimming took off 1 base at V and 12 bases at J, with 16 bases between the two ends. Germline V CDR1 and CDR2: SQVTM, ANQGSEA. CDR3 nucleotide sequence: TGCAGCGTTGAAGGTCAAGGGGCCGAGGTGTACTTC. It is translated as CSVEGQGAEVYF.

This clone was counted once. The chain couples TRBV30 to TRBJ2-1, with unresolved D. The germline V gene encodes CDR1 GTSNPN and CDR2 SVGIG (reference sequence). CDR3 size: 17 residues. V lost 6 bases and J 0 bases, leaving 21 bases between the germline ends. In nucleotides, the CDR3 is TGTGCCTGCAAGCACTTGATGGCCACCGACTCCTACAATGAGCAGTTCTTC. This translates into CACKHLMATDSYNEQFF.

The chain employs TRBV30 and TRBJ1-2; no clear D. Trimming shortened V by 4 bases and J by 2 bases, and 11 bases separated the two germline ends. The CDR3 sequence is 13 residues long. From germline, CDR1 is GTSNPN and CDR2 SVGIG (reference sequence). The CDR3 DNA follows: TGTGCCTGGACTAGCTTCGGGAACTATGGCTACACCTTC. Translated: CAWTSFGNYGYTF.

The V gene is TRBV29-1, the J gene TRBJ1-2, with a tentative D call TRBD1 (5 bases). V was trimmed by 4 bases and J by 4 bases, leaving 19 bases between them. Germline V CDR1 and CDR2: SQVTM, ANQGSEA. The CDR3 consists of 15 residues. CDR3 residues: CSVATILGTVYGYTF. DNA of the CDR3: TGCAGCGTTGCGACTATCCTCGGGACTGTCTATGGCTACACCTTC.

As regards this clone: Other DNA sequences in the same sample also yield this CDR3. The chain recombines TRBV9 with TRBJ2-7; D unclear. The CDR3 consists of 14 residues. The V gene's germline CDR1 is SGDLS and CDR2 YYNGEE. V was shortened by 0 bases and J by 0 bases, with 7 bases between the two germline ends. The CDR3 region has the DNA TGTGCCAGCAGCGTAGGGCGGAGCTCCTACGAGCAGTACTTC. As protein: CASSVGRSSYEQYF.